Below, 21 T cell receptor beta chains from the same sample are listed, as sequenced in a study of tumor-infiltrating lymphocytes in primary liver carcinoma. The roughly 17-32 mg bulk tissue piece was not sorted before simultaneous RNA and DNA extraction. A constant-region primer primed TCR beta cDNA synthesis from roughly 520 ng of total RNA. Slightly modified ARM-PCR, run as three nested multiplex PCR rounds, produced the TCR beta libraries. The first two PCR rounds used TRBV1-TRBV30 primers with a Cbeta primer, nine to eleven cycles each. TCRdb processed the multiplex PCR reads anew with MiXCR; each CDR3 protein has one entry. This sample has 45,000 or so distinct CDR3 sequences; about 73% occur once, and the top ten carry about 18%. Sequencing was carried out using liver tumor tissue from sampling region 2. This sample's subset: tumor region T2, inferior pole. These receptors all stem from a man aged 35 to 55 with primary liver carcinoma and hepatitis B virus infection.

As concerns this clonotype: A read error may explain this, as a much larger clone is one base away. The rearrangement links TRBV18 to TRBJ1-1; maybe TRBD1 (5 bases). CDR1 and CDR2 (germline): KGHSH, LQKENI. The CDR3 has 16 amino acids. The CDR3 here is CASSPQDRGSNSEAFF. CDR3 DNA sequence: TGTGCCAGCTCACCCCAAGACCGGGGGTCGAACAGTGAAGCTTTCTTT.

With regard to this clonotype: Since the CDR3 does not end with the conserved phenylalanine or tryptophan, this likely comes from a read error. This chain links TRBV11-2 with TRBJ2-1, with D possibly being TRBD1 or TRBD2 (5 bases each). The CDR3 has 16 amino acids. V lost 11 bases, J lost 5 bases, and 25 bases lay in between. Looked up from germline, CDR1 is SGHAT and CDR2 is FQNNGV. CDR3 DNA: TGTGCCGGCAACTCTTATGGGGGATATCGCAACAATGAGCAGTTCCTC. Translating gives CAGNSYGGYRNNEQFL.

About this clonotype itself: Germline and junction disagree at one end, which may indicate a read error. V usage is TRBV11-1 and J usage is TRBJ2-4; either TRBD1 or TRBD2 may supply D (5 bases each). Germline loops: CDR1 SGHAT, CDR2 FQDESV (reference sequence). CDR3 length: 17 residues. The CDR3 reads CTSSSPGRGASKNVQCF. The CDR3 DNA reads TGTACCAGCAGCTCTCCGGGACGGGGAGCATCAAAAAACGTTCAGTGCTTC.

Of note for this clonotype: The junction differs from germline at one of its ends, possibly a read error. The V gene is TRBV29-1, the J gene TRBJ2-2, with 10 bases lining up with TRBD2. CDR1 is SQVTM and CDR2 is ANQGSEA in the germline V gene. The CDR3 length is 15 residues. The CDR3: CSAGTSAENTGELFF. The CDR3 DNA sequence: TGCAGCGCTGGGACTAGCGCGGAGAACACCGGAGAGCTGTTTTTT.

Many counts were recorded for this clonotype. V gene TRBV19 combines with J gene TRBJ2-1; weak D call: TRBD2 (5 bases). The CDR3 has 16 residues. Germline V gene sequence: CDR1 LNHDA, CDR2 SQIVND (reference sequence). The V end was cut by 5 bases, the J end by 2 bases, with 16 bases between. The CDR3 sequence: CASSARSRGPYNEQFF. CDR3 coding DNA: TGTGCCAGTAGTGCGCGCAGTCGGGGTCCCTACAATGAGCAGTTCTTC. Full variable domain (missing parts from reference TRBV19 and TRBJ2-1): DGGITQSPKYLFRKEGQNVTLSCEQNLNHDAMYWYRQDPGQGLRLIYYSQIVNDFQKGDIAEGYSVSREKKESFPLTVTSAQKNPTAFYLCASSARSRGPYNEQFFGPGTRLTVL.

CDR3 protein: CASSSGVGVVDYGYTF. In DNA form, the CDR3 reads TGTGCCAGCAGCTCCGGGGTCGGGGTCGTCGACTATGGCTACACCTTC. This chain uses TRBV6-5 with TRBJ1-2; D not resolved. Germline assignment: CDR1 MNHEY and CDR2 SVGAGI. With 6 bases removed from V and 3 bases from J, the gap between germline ends came to 20 bases. This CDR3 is 16 amino acids long.

This clonotype has a count of ten or more. This chain connects TRBV11-2 to TRBJ2-6; D might be TRBD2 (5 bases). Looked up from germline, CDR1 is SGHAT and CDR2 is FQNNGV. V shed 10 bases and J shed 2 bases, with 21 bases lying between them. The CDR3 extends over 17 amino acids. The chain's CDR3 is CAIETGVPVTGANVLTF. The CDR3 coding sequence is TGTGCCATCGAAACCGGGGTCCCGGTCACTGGGGCCAACGTCCTGACTTTC.

About this clonotype itself: The junction departs from the called germline gene at one end, perhaps through a read error. CDR3 sequence: CASSQDWETQYF. DNA for the CDR3: TGTGCTAGCAGCCAGGATTGGGAGACCCAGTACTTC. The J gene is TRBJ2-5, the V gene TRBV7-9; D is uncertain. The CDR3 is 12 residues long. CDR1 and CDR2 from the germline V gene are SEHNR and FQNEAQ (reference sequence).

A single count supports this clonotype. The CDR3 DNA is TGTGCCAGCAGCCTCAGTTGGACTAGCCTAGCGGCCTCTGGAGAGACCCAGTACTTC. This encodes CASSLSWTSLAASGETQYF. This rearrangement joins TRBV4-2 to TRBJ2-5; TRBD2 matches at 8 bases. The CDR3 contains 19 residues. V shed 4 bases, J shed 4 bases, and the junction held 20 bases outside the gene matches. Per germline, CDR1 LGHNA and CDR2 YNFKEQ.

Only a few counts were recorded for this clonotype. The junction differs from germline at one of its ends, possibly a read error. The chain employs TRBV12-3 or TRBV12-4 and TRBJ1-1; TRBD1 matches 10 bases. This CDR3 region has 16 residues. The CDR3 here is CASSLWDRGMNTEALF. The CDR3 DNA sequence: TGTGCCAGCAGTTTATGGGACAGGGGCATGAATACTGAAGCTCTCTTT.

The chain carries TRBV2 and TRBJ1-5, with TRBD1 matching 7 bases. Matching the DNA end better, TRBJ2-3 makes the J call doubtful. The CDR3 contains 14 residues. The germline CDR1 and CDR2 sequences are SNHLY and FYNNEI. The CDR3 nucleotides are TGTGCCAACAGGGACAGCTATAGCAATCAGCCCCAGTATTTT. It encodes CANRDSYSNQPQYF.

A remark on this clonotype: No conserved phenylalanine or tryptophan ends this CDR3, so it is likely a read error. V usage is TRBV7-9 and J usage is TRBJ2-3; maybe TRBD2 (6 bases). Trimming took 5 bases from V and 8 from J, leaving 11 bases between them. The CDR3 is 12 residues long. The germline gives CDR1 SEHNR, CDR2 FQNEAQ (reference sequence). The CDR3 DNA is TGTGCCAGCAGCCCCCGACTAGTTACGCAGTATGTT. This encodes CASSPRLVTQYV.

This clonotype was recorded once. Without the conserved terminal phenylalanine or tryptophan, this CDR3 likely stems from a read error. The DNA is omitted, as the CDR3 cannot be located on it reliably, and the CDR3 follows TCRdb's listing. This sequence joins TRBV11-2 and TRBJ2-7; TRBD2 reflects the table's D call only, with no check against the DNA. CDR1 SGHAT and CDR2 FQNNGV come from the germline V gene. The CDR3 totals 16 residues, both ends included. The CDR3 protein is CASRAGAGEGSYERYS.

The genes are TRBV6-5 and TRBJ2-3; 7 bases are shared with TRBD1. V lost 10 bases to trimming and J lost 5 bases; unmatched junction nucleotides: 15. The V gene's germline CDR1 is MNHEY and CDR2 SVGAGI. The CDR3 is made up of 15 amino acids. The CDR3 protein is CANRTPETGLDTQYF. The CDR3 DNA reads as TGTGCCAACAGAACCCCAGAGACAGGGTTAGATACGCAGTATTTT.

By proportion, this clonotype is medium-sized. The chain combines TRBV5-8 with TRBJ2-5, with D uncertain. CDR3 length: 15 amino acids. Between the trimmed V and J ends, which lost 5 bases and 2 bases, there was a span of 16 bases. Germline V gives CDR1 SGHTS, CDR2 YDEGEE. In nucleotides, the CDR3 is TGTGCCAGCAGGACGACGGACGGTAGGCAAGAGACCCAGTACTTC. It specifies CASRTTDGRQETQYF.

This clonotype was seen a single time. This sequence joins TRBV7-9 and TRBJ2-1, with 7 bases matching TRBD2. The CDR3 has 17 amino acids. CDR1 is SEHNR and CDR2 is FQNEAQ in the germline V gene (reference sequence). V was pared by 5 bases and J by 3 bases, with 13 bases of the junction left unmatched. DNA for the CDR3: TGTGCCAGCAGCCGGACTAGTGGACAACTAGACTACAATGAGCAGTTCTTC. Translating it yields CASSRTSGQLDYNEQFF.

This clonotype was seen only once. Given the absence of the conserved phenylalanine or tryptophan at the CDR3 end, a read error is likely. It is unclear where the CDR3 begins or ends on the DNA, so no DNA is shown, and the CDR3 is as TCRdb lists it. The chain links TRBV11-2 to TRBJ2-7. Germline V lookup: CDR1 SGHAT, CDR2 FQNNGV. The CDR3 length is 14 residues, termini included. CDR3 residues: CASSSNRNSYGHYL.

As regards this clonotype: One end of the junction fails to match germline, which may point to a read error. The rearrangement links TRBV11-3 to TRBJ2-1; no reliable D call. CDR1 is SGHNT and CDR2 is YENEEA in the germline V gene. This CDR3 is built from 14 residues. CDR3 sequence: CPSSLGVPNNEQFF. The CDR3 nucleotides read TGCCCCAGCAGCTTAGGCGTCCCGAACAATGAGCAGTTCTTC.

For this clonotype: The junction does not match germline at one end; this may be a read error. This sequence joins TRBV12-3 or TRBV12-4 and TRBJ1-1; no firm D call. There are 13 residues in the CDR3. CDR3 protein: CDSSPRSNTEAFF. The DNA of the CDR3 is TGTGACAGCAGTCCTCGGTCTAACACTGAAGCTTTCTTT.

J is TRBJ2-7 and V is TRBV28, with 7 bases matching TRBD2. The CDR3 contains 14 residues. Germline-derived CDR1 and CDR2 are MDHEN and SYDVKM. V lost 11 bases to trimming and J lost 4 bases; unmatched junction nucleotides: 14. DNA of the CDR3: TGTGCCGCACTGAGGGGAGCGGGAAAGTACGAGCAGTACTTC. This gives the protein CAALRGAGKYEQYF.

Judged by abundance, this clonotype is medium-sized (0.01 to 0.1%). A read error may produce the germline difference seen at one junction end. V usage is TRBV11-2 and J usage is TRBJ1-3; D gene uncertain. This CDR3 spans 12 amino acids. Germline V gene data show CDR1 as SGHAT and CDR2 as FQNNGV. CDR3 sequence: CAGSLGGNTIYF. In nucleotides, the CDR3 is TGTGCCGGCAGCTTGGGGGGAAACACCATATATTTT. Filled out from reference TRBV11-2 and TRBJ1-3, the complete variable domain reads EAGVAQSPRYKIIEKRQSVAFWCNPISGHATLYWYQQILGQGPKLLIQFQNNGVVDDSQLPKDRFSAERLKGVDSTLKIQPAKLEDSAVYLCAGSLGGNTIYFGEGSWLTVV.